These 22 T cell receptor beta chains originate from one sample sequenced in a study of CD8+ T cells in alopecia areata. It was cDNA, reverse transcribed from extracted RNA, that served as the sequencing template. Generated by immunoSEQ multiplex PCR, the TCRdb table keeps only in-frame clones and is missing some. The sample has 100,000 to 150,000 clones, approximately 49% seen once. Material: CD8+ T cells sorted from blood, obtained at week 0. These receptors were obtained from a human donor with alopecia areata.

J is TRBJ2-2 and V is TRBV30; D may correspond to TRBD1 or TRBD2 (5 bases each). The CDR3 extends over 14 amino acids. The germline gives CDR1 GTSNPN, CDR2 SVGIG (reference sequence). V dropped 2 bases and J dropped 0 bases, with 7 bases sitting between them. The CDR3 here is CAWSWGPNTGELFF. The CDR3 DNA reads TGTGCCTGGAGTTGGGGACCGAACACCGGGGAGCTGTTTTTT.

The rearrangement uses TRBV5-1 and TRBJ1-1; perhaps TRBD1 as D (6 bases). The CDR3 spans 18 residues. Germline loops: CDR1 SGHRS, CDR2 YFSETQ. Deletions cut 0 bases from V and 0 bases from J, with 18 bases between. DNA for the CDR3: TGCGCCAGCAGCTTGGGGGTCAGGGGTACACTGATGAACACTGAAGCTTTCTTT. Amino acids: CASSLGVRGTLMNTEAFF. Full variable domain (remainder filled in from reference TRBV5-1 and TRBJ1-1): KAGVTQTPRYLIKTRGQQVTLSCSPISGHRSVSWYQQTPGQGLQFLFEYFSETQRNKGNFPGRFSGRQFSNSRSEMNVSTLELGDSALYLCASSLGVRGTLMNTEAFFGQGTRLTVV.

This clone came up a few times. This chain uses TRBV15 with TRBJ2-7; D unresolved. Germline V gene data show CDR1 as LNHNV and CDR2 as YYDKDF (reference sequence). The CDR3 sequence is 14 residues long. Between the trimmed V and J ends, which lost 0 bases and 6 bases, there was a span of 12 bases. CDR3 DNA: TGTGCCACCAGCAGAGATCACGAGCTTGCCGAGCAGTACTTC. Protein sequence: CATSRDHELAEQYF. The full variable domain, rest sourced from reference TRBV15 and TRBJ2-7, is DAMVIQNPRYQVTQFGKPVTLSCSQTLNHNVMYWYQQKSSQAPKLLFHYYDKDFNNEADTPDNFQSRRPNTSFCFLDIRSPGLGDTAMYLCATSRDHELAEQYFGPGTRLTVT.

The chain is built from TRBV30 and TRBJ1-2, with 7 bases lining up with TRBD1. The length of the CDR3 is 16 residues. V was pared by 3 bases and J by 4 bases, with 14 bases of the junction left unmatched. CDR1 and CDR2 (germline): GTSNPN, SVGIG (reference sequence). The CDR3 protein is CAWSSAPGQSVYGYTF. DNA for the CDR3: TGTGCCTGGAGCTCAGCTCCGGGACAGTCCGTCTATGGCTACACCTTC.

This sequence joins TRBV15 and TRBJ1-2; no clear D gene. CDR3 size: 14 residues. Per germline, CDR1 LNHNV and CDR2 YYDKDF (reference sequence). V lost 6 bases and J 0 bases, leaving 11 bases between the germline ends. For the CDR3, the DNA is TGTGCCACCAGTCAAGCAACCTCTAACTATGGCTACACCTTC. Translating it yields CATSQATSNYGYTF.

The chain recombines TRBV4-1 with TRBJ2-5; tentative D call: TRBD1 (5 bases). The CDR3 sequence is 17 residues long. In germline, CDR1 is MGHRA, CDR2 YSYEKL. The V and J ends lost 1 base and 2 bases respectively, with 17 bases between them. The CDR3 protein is CASSQVPLSTVQETQYF. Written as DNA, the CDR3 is TGCGCCAGCAGCCAAGTCCCCCTTTCGACAGTTCAAGAGACCCAGTACTTC.

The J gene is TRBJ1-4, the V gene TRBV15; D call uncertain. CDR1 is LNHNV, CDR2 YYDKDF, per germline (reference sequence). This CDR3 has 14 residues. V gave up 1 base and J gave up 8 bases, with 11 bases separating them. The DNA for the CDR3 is TGTGCCACCAGCAGAGTCGTCAACCACGAAAAACTGTTTTTT. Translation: CATSRVVNHEKLFF.

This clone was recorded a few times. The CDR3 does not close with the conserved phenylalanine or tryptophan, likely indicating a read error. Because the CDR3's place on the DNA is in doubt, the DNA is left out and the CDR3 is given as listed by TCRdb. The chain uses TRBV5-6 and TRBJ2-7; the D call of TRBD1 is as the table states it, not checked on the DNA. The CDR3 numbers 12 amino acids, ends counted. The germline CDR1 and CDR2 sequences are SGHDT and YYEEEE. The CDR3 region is CASSLLGQGEVI.

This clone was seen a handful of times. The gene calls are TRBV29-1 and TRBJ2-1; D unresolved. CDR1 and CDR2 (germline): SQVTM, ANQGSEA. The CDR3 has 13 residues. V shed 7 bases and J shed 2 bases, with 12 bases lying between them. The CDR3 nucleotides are TGCAGCGCCGTCGAGCTAACCTACAATGAGCAGTTCTTC. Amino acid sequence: CSAVELTYNEQFF.

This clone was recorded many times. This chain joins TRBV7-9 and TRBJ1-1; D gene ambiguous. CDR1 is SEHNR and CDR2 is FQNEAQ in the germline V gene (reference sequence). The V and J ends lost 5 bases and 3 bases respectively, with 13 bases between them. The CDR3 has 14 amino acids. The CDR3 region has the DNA TGTGCCAGCAGCCTGCCACCATCAGACACTGAAGCTTTCTTT. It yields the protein CASSLPPSDTEAFF.

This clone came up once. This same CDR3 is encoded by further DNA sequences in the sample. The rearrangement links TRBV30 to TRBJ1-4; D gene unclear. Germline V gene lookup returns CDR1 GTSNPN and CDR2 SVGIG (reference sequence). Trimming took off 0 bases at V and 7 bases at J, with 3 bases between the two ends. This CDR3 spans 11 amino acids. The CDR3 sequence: CAWSVGEKLFF. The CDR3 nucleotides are TGTGCCTGGAGTGTCGGTGAAAAACTGTTTTTT.

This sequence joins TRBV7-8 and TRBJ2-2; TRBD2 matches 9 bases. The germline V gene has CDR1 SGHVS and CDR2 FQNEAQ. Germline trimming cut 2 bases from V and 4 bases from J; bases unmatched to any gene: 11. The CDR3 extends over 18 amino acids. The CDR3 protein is CASSLSIAGETGTGELFF. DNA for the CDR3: TGTGCCAGCAGCTTAAGTATAGCGGGGGAGACGGGCACCGGGGAGCTGTTTTTT.

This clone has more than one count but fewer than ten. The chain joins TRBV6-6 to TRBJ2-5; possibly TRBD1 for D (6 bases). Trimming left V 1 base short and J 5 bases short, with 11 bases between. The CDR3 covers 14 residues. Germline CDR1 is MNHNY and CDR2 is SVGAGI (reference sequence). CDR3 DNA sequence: TGTGCCAGCAGTTACTTGGAAGGGGGTGAGACCCAGTACTTC. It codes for CASSYLEGGETQYF.

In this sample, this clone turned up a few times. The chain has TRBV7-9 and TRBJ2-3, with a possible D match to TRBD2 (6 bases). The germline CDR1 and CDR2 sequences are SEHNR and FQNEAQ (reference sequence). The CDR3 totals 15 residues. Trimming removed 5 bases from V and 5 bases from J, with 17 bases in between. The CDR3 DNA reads TGTGCCAGCAGCCCCGGGAGAAGGCCGCAAGATACGCAGTATTTT. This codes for CASSPGRRPQDTQYF. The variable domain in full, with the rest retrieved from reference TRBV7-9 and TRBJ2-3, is DTGVSQNPRHKITKRGQNVTFRCDPISEHNRLYWYRQTLGQGPEFLTYFQNEAQLEKSRLLSDRFSAERPKGSFSTLEIQRTEQGDSAMYLCASSPGRRPQDTQYFGPGTRLTVL.

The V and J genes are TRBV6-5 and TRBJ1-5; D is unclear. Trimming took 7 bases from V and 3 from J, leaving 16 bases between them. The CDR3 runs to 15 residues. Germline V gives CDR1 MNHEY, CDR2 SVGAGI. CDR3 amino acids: CASTPDANLNQPQHF. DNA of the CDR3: TGTGCCAGCACCCCGGACGCAAACCTCAATCAGCCCCAGCATTTT.

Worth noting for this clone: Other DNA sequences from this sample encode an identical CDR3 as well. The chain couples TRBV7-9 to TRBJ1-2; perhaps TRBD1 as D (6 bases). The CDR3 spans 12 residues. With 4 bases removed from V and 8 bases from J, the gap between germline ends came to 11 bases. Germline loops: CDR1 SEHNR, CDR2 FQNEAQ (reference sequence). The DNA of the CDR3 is TGTGCCAGCAGCTCTAACAGGGACGGCTACACCTTC. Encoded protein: CASSSNRDGYTF.

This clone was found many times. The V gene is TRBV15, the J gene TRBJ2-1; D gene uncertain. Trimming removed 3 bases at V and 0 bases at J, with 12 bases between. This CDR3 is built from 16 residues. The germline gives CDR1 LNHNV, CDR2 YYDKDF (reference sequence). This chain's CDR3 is CATSREKSYSYNEQFF. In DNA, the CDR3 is TGTGCCACCAGCAGGGAAAAGTCATACTCCTACAATGAGCAGTTCTTC.

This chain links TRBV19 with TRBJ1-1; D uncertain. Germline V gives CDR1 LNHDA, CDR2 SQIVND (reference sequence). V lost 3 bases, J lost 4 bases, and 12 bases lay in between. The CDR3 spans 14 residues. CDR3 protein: CASSIGDAVTEAFF. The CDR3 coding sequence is TGTGCCAGTAGTATCGGGGATGCGGTCACTGAAGCTTTCTTT.

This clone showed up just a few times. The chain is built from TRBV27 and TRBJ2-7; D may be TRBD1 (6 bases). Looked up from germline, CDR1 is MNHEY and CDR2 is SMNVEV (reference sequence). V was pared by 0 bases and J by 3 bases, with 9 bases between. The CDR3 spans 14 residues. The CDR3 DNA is TGTGCCAGCAGTTTATCTGTCAGGGGCTACGAGCAGTACTTC. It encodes CASSLSVRGYEQYF.

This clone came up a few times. This CDR3 is CASTPTGGEYNEQFF. CDR3 DNA sequence: TGTGCCAGCACCCCAACGGGGGGGGAATACAATGAGCAGTTCTTC. This chain uses TRBV7-9 with TRBJ2-1, with 8 bases aligning to TRBD2. The CDR3 spans 15 residues. Germline V CDR1 and CDR2: SEHNR, FQNEAQ (reference sequence). The ends lost 7 bases at V and 4 bases at J; junction bases unmatched: 9.

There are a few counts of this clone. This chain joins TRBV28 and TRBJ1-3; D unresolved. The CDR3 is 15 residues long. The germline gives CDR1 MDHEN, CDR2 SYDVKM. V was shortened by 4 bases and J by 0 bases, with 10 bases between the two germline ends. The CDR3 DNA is TGTGCCAGCAGTTATTCAGCGAGCTCTGGAAACACCATATATTTT. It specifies CASSYSASSGNTIYF. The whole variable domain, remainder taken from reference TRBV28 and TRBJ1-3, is DVKVTQSSRYLVKRTGEKVFLECVQDMDHENMFWYRQDPGLGLRLIYFSYDVKMKEKGDIPEGYSVSREKKERFSLILESASTNQTSMYLCASSYSASSGNTIYFGEGSWLTVV.

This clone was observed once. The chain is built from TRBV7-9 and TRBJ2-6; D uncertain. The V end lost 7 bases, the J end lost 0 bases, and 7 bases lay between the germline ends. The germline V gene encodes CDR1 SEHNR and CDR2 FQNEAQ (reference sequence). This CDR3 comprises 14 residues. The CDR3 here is CASTPVSGANVLTF. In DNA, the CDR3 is TGTGCCAGCACCCCGGTCTCTGGGGCCAACGTCCTGACTTTC.